This TCR beta chain was captured by sequencing in a study of shared clonotypes between healthy human individuals. The CDR3 sequence is 15 residues long. From germline, CDR1 is MNHEY and CDR2 SVGAGI. Trimming pared 6 bases from V and 4 bases from J, leaving 16 bases between. Clones were read by immunoSEQ multiplex PCR, and TCRdb kept only the in-frame ones, dropping some. The data hold around 2,000,000 clones, with under 95% observed a single time. Naive-designated CD8 cells lacked CD45RO, were positively enriched for CCR7, and omitted terminally differentiated effector memory CD45RA+ cells. The TCR comes from a man in his late teens or twenties in good health. Some clones in this sample may be carry-over from other donors' samples. The chain is built from TRBV6-5 and TRBJ2-1, with D possibly matching TRBD1 (5 bases). Sequencing used naive CD8+ T cells from PBMCs. The CDR3 sequence is CASRPSRQIYNEQFF. As DNA, the CDR3 is TGTGCCAGCAGGCCTTCACGACAGATTTACAATGAGCAGTTCTTC.